This is a list of T cell receptor beta chains from one sample in a study of regulatory T cells in long-lasting Graves disease. TCRdb re-called the multiplex PCR reads through MiXCR, storing one row per CDR3 protein. This repertoire shows 350,000 to 500,000 distinct CDR3 sequences, roughly 15% found once; its top ten account for roughly a tenth. These data also featured in a second study, about T cells in Graves' hyperthyroidism and ophthalmopathy.

Sequenced material: peripheral blood mononuclear cells (PBMCs), taken at new diagnosis, from a patient treated with antithyroid drugs. These receptors came from a woman aged 25 to 39 with Graves disease. Each CDR3 is given with its conserved first and last residue. The D gene is left open where the match is weak. Clone sizes are given selectively: once, few, many, or a class where the clone is expanded.

D gene,J gene,clone size,V gene,CDR3 DNA,CDR3 protein
.,TRBJ1-1,.,TRBV11-2,TGTGCCAGCAGTCTGAACCGGGCCCCTGAAGCTTTCTTT,CASSLNRAPEAFF
TRBD2,TRBJ2-1,.,TRBV20-1,TGCAGTGCTAGAGTTAGCGGGTCCTACAATGAGCAGTTCTTC,CSARVSGSYNEQFF
.,TRBJ1-1,many,TRBV6-9,TGTGCCAGCAGTTACCCCAACTTGGATGTAACTGAAGCTTTCTTT,CASSYPNLDVTEAFF
.,TRBJ2-5,many,TRBV29-1,TGCAGCGTCGGAGGTTGGGGATTGGAGACCCAGTACTTC,CSVGGWGLETQYF
TRBD1,TRBJ2-1,many,TRBV27,TGTGCCAGCAGCGACAGGGGCAATGAGCAGTTCTTC,CASSDRGNEQFF
.,TRBJ1-1,.,TRBV15,TGTGCCACCAGCAGAGATCGGGTACGGGGGGCCGGCACTGAAGCTTTCTTT,CATSRDRVRGAGTEAFF
.,TRBJ1-2,few,TRBV20-1,TGCAGTGCTAGAAATCGTGCGGGAGGCTACACCTTC,CSARNRAGGYTF
TRBD2,TRBJ2-7,.,TRBV19,TGTGCCAGTAGTACGACTAGCGGGAACTACGAGCAGTACTTC,CASSTTSGNYEQYF
TRBD2,TRBJ2-1,.,TRBV29-1,TGCAGCGTTGAGGGACTAGCGGGAGTTCCCTGTAAGTTCTTC,CSVEGLAGVPCKFF
.,TRBJ2-1,many,TRBV28,TGTGCCAGCAGTTTTTTCTCGGATTCCTACAATGAGCAGTTCTTC,CASSFFSDSYNEQFF
.,TRBJ2-1,.,TRBV7-2,TGTGCCAGCAGCTTTTCGTTTGATGACAATGAGCAGTTCTTC,CASSFSFDDNEQFF
.,TRBJ1-1,.,TRBV19,TGTGCCAGTAGTAGGACAGTTGCGGGCTTGAACACTGAAGCTTTCTTT,CASSRTVAGLNTEAFF
.,TRBJ2-5,many,TRBV20-1,TGCAGTGCTAGAGATTCCCGGGGCGCGAGATTAGAGACCCAGTACTTC,CSARDSRGARLETQYF
.,TRBJ1-1,many,TRBV6-1,TGTGCCAGCAGCGGACGAGGCACTGAAGCTTTCTTT,CASSGRGTEAFF
TRBD2,TRBJ2-1,.,TRBV7-8,TGTGCCAGCAGCTTATTAACTAGCGGCGATCATGAGCAGTTCTTC,CASSLLTSGDHEQFF
TRBD2,TRBJ2-7,.,TRBV28,TGTGCCAGCGTCCGAGGGAGGGGAGGGATTGACGAGCAGTACTTC,CASVRGRGGIDEQYF
.,TRBJ2-3,.,TRBV7-2,TGTGCCAGCAGCTCCTCGTTTACAGATACGCAGTATTTT,CASSSSFTDTQYF
.,TRBJ2-7,many,TRBV13,TGTGCCAGCAGCTTAATTGGCGAGGTCTACGAGCAGTACTTC,CASSLIGEVYEQYF
.,TRBJ2-1,many,TRBV28,TGTGCCAGCAGTTTTATAGTCAAGAATGAGCAGTTCTTC,CASSFIVKNEQFF
.,TRBJ1-1,many,TRBV6-2/TRBV6-3,TGTGCCAGCAGTTGGCGAAGGGGGGACACTGAAGCTTTCTTT,CASSWRRGDTEAFF
.,TRBJ1-1,many,TRBV20-1,TGCAGTGCTAGTCAGTCGGGAAACACTGAAGCTTTCTTT,CSASQSGNTEAFF
.,TRBJ1-1,few,TRBV5-4,TGTGCCAGCAGCCCCCCGACTTCGAACACTGAAGCTTTCTTT,CASSPPTSNTEAFF
TRBD2,TRBJ2-5,many,TRBV28,TGTGCCAGCATCAGAGGAAGGGGACTAGCGGGAGTAGGCCAAGAGACCCAGTACTTC,CASIRGRGLAGVGQETQYF
TRBD1,TRBJ1-6,many,TRBV9,TGTGCCAGCAGCGCGAGACCAACAGGGGCTTCACCCCTCCACTTT,CASSARPTGASPLHF
.,TRBJ2-7,.,TRBV10-3,TGTGCCATCAGTGCCCGACAGGATTCCTACGAGCAGTACTTC,CAISARQDSYEQYF
.,TRBJ2-7,many,TRBV4-1,TGCGCCAGCAGCCAAGCGCACCGGCTCGAGCAGTACTTC,CASSQAHRLEQYF
.,TRBJ1-3,.,TRBV4-3,TGCGCCAGCAGCAATGGAAACACCATATATTTT,CASSNGNTIYF
TRBD1,TRBJ2-7,many,TRBV12-3/TRBV12-4,TGTGCCAGCAGTACCGACTCGACAGGGTGGTACGAGCAGTACTTC,CASSTDSTGWYEQYF
.,TRBJ1-1,.,TRBV19,TGTGCCAGTAGTATGGCGAACACTGAAGCTTTCTTT,CASSMANTEAFF
TRBD2,TRBJ2-7,many,TRBV27,TGTGCCAGCAGTACCCTTCCTATTACTAGCGGGAGGATGTACGAGCAGTACTTC,CASSTLPITSGRMYEQYF
TRBD1,TRBJ1-6,many,TRBV11-2,TGTGCCAGCAGCTTACTGGACAGGGTAGCCCTCCACTTT,CASSLLDRVALHF
TRBD2,TRBJ2-2,many,TRBV12-3/TRBV12-4,TGTGCCAGCCTCGCGGGAGGTTGGAACACCGGGGAGCTGTTTTTT,CASLAGGWNTGELFF
.,TRBJ2-5,few,TRBV29-1,TGCAGCGTTGAAGGCCCATCTTCCCGCCAAGAGACCCAGTACTTC,CSVEGPSSRQETQYF
TRBD1,TRBJ2-3,.,TRBV11-2,TGTGCCAGCAGCTCTCAGGGGGACGGAGATACGCAGTATTTT,CASSSQGDGDTQYF
.,TRBJ2-1,many,TRBV19,TGTGCCAGTAGTTCTCCCAACTCCTACAATGAGCAGTTCTTC,CASSSPNSYNEQFF
TRBD2,TRBJ2-1,many,TRBV30,TGTGCCTGGAGTAAGAGAGCGGGAAGGTTGAATGAGCAGTTCTTC,CAWSKRAGRLNEQFF